This T cell receptor (beta chain) was observed in a study of technical replicates of blood from a few donors. Sequencing used immunoSEQ multiplex PCR; TCRdb keeps in-frame clones, though not all of them. The sample lists about 88,000 clones, over 90% occurring once. This CDR3 region has 13 residues. Germline V gene sequence: CDR1 MRHNA, CDR2 SNTAGT. V was shortened by 2 bases and J by 2 bases, with 5 bases between the two germline ends. The chain carries TRBV6-4 and TRBJ2-3; D is unresolved. Sequencing was performed on T cells isolated from PBMCs. The TCR sequence derives from a human donor in good health. The CDR3 DNA sequence: TGTGCCAGCAGTGACCAGGACACAGATACGCAGTATTTT. Residues: CASSDQDTDTQYF.